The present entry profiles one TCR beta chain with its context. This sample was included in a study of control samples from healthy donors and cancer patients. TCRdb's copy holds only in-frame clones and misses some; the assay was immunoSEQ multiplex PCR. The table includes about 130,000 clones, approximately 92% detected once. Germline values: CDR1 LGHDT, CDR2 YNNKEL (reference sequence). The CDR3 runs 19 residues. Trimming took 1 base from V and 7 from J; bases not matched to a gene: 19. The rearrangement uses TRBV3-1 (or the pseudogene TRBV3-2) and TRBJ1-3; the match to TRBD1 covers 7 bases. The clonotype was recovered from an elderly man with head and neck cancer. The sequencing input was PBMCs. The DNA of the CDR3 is TGTGCCAGCAGCCAAGGGGACGACAGGGTTCTAGGTTACTGGAACACCATATATTTT. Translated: CASSQGDDRVLGYWNTIYF.